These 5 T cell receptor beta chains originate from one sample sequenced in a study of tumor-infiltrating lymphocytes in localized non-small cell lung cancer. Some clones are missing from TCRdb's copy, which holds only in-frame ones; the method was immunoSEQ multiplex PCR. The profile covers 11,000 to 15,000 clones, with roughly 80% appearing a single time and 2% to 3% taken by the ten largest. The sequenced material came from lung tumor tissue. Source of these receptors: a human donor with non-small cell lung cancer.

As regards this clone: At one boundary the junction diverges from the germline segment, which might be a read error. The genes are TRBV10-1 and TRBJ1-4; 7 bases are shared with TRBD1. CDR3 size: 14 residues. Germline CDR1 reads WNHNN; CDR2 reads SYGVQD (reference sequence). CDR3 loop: CASNDREANEELFF. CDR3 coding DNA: TGCGCCAGCAACGACAGGGAGGCTAATGAAGAACTGTTTTTT.

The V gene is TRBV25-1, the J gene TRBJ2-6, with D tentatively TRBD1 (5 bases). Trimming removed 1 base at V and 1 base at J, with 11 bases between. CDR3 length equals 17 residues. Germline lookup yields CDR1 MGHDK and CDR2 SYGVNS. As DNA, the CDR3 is TGTGCCAGCAGTGAATCCAGGGCGTCGTCTGGGGCCAACGTCCTGACTTTC. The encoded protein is CASSESRASSGANVLTF.

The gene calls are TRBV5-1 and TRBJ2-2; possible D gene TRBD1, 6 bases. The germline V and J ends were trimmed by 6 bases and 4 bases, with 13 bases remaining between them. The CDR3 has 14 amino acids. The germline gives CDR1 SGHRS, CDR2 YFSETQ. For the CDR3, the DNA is TGCGCCAGCACCGTGGACAGATTCACCGGGGAGCTGTTTTTT. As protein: CASTVDRFTGELFF.

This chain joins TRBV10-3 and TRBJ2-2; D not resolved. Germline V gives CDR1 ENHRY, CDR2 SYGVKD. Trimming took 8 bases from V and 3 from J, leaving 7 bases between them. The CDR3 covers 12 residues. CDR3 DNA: TGTGCCATCCAAGATTACACCGGGGAGCTGTTTTTT. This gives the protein CAIQDYTGELFF.

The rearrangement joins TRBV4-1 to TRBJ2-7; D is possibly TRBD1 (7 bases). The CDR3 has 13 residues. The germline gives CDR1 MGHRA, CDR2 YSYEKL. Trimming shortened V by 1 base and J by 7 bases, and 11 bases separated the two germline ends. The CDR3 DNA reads TGCGCCAGCAGCCAAGTTCCAGGGGGGGAGCAGTACTTC. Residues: CASSQVPGGEQYF.